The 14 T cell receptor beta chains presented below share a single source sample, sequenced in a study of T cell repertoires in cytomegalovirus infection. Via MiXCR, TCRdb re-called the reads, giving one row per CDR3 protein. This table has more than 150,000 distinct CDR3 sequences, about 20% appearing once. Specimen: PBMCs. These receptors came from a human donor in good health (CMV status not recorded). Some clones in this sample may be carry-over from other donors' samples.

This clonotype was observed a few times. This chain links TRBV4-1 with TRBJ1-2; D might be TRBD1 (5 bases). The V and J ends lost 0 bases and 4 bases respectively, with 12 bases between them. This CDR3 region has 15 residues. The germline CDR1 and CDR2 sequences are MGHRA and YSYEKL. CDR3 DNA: TGCGCCAGCAGCCAAGAGGCGGGGGTAGGCTATGGCTACACCTTC. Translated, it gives CASSQEAGVGYGYTF.

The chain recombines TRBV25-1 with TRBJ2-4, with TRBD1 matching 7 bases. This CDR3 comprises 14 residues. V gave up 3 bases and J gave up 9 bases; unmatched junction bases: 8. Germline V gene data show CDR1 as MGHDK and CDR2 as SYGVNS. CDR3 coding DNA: TGTGCCAGCAGTGACCGACAGGGTTCTGGCATTCAGTACTTC. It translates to CASSDRQGSGIQYF.

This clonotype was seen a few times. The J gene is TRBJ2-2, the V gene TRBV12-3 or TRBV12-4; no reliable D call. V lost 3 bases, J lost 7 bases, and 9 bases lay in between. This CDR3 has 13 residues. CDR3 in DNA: TGTGCCAGCAGTTTTAGAGGTGACGGGGAGCTGTTTTTT. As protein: CASSFRGDGELFF.

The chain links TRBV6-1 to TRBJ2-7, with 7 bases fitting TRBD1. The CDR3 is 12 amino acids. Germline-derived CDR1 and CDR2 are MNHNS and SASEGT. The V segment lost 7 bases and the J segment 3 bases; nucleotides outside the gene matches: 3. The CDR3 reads CASTRDSYEQYF. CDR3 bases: TGTGCCAGCACCAGGGACAGCTACGAGCAGTACTTC.

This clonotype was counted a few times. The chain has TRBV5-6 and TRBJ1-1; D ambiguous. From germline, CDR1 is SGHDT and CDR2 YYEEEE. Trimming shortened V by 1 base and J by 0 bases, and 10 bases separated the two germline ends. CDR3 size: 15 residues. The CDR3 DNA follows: TGTGCCAGCAGCTTGTGGGGAGCGTTGAACACTGAAGCTTTCTTT. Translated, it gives CASSLWGALNTEAFF.

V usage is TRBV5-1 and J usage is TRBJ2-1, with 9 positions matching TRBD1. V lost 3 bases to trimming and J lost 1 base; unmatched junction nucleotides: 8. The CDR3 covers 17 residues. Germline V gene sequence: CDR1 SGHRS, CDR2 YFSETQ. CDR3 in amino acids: CASSYSPGTGSYNEQFF. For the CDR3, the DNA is TGCGCCAGCAGCTACTCACCCGGGACAGGGTCCTACAATGAGCAGTTCTTC. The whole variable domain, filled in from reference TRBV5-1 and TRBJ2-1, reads KAGVTQTPRYLIKTRGQQVTLSCSPISGHRSVSWYQQTPGQGLQFLFEYFSETQRNKGNFPGRFSGRQFSNSRSEMNVSTLELGDSALYLCASSYSPGTGSYNEQFFGPGTRLTVL.

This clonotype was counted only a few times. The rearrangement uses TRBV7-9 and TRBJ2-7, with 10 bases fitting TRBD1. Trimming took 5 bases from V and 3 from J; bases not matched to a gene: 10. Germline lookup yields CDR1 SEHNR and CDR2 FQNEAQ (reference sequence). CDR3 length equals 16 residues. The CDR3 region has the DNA TGTGCCAGCAGCCCAAGCCAGGGACAGGGGTTCTACGAGCAGTACTTC. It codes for CASSPSQGQGFYEQYF.

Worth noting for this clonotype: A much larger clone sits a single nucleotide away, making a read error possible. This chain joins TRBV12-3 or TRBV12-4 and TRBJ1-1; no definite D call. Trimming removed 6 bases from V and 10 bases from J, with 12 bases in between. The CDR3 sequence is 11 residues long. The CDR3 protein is CASRSSAVAFF. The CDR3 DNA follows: TGTGCCAGCAGGTCCTCAGCTGTAGCTTTCTTT.

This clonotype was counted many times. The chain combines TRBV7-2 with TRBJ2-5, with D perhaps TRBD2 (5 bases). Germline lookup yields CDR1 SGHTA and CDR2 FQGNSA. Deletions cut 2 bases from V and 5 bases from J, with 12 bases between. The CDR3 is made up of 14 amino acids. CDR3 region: CASSLNEGWETQYF. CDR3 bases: TGTGCCAGCAGCTTAAACGAGGGTTGGGAGACCCAGTACTTC.

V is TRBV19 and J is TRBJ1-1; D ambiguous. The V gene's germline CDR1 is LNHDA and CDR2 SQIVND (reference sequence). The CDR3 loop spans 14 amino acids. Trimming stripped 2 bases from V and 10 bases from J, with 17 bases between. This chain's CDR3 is CASSIPGSYSGAFF. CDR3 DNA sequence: TGTGCCAGTAGTATACCAGGCAGCTACTCTGGAGCTTTCTTT.

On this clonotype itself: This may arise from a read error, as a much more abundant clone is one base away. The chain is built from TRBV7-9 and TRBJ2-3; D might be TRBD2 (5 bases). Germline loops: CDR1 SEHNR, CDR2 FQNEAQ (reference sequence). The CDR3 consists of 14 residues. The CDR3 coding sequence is TGTGTCAGCAGCAGCGGACTTTCCACAGATACGCAGTATTTT. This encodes CVSSSGLSTDTQYF.

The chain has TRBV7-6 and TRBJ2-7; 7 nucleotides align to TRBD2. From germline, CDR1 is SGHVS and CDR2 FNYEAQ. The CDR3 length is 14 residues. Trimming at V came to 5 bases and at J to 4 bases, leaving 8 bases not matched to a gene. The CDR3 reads CASSLVGGRYEQYF. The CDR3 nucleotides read TGTGCCAGCAGCCTGGTGGGGGGGAGGTACGAGCAGTACTTC.

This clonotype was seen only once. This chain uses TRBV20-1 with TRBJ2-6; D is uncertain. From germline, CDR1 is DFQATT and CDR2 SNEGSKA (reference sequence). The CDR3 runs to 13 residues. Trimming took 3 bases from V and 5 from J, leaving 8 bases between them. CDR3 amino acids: CSASPTRANVLTF. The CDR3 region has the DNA TGCAGTGCTAGTCCTACCAGGGCCAACGTCCTGACTTTC.

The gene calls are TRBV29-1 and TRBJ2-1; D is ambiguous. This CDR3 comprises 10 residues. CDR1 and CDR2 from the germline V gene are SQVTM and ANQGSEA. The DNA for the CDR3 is TGCAGTGTTTGGGACAATGAGCAGTTCTTC. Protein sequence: CSVWDNEQFF.